These T cell receptor beta chains were read from a single sample in a study of shared clonotypes between healthy human individuals. Method: immunoSEQ multiplex PCR; TCRdb's copy keeps in-frame clones and lacks some. The data show around 2.5 million clones, roughly 93% seen once. The sequenced material came from naive CD4+ T cells from PBMCs. Receptors originate from a man aged 18 to 30 in good health. Some clones in this sample may be carry-over from other donors' samples. CDR3s include the opening cysteine and the closing phenylalanine or tryptophan. A D gene is named only where the DNA matches it firmly. A row's size may be missing; if present it is once, few, many or a size class.

clone size,D gene,CDR3 length,J gene,V gene,CDR3 protein,CDR3 DNA
NA,NA,16,TRBJ2-6,TRBV19,CASRQGRGSGANVLTF,TGTGCCAGTCGACAGGGGAGGGGTTCTGGGGCCAACGTCCTGACTTTC
NA,NA,13,TRBJ2-1,TRBV28,CAGGGGGVNEQFF,TGTGCCGGGGGCGGAGGAGGGGTCAATGAGCAGTTCTTC
once,NA,13,TRBJ2-6,TRBV5-4,CASSPWDGNVLTF,TGTGCCAGCAGCCCCTGGGACGGCAACGTCCTGACTTTC
NA,TRBD2,18,TRBJ2-3,TRBV9,CASSVGGLASGTQYTQYF,TGTGCCAGCAGCGTAGGGGGTTTGGCTAGCGGAACCCAGTATACGCAGTATTTT
NA,NA,14,TRBJ2-5,TRBV5-4,CASTLGGGKETQYF,TGTGCCAGCACCCTAGGGGGAGGAAAAGAGACCCAGTACTTC
NA,NA,14,TRBJ2-1,TRBV7-3,CASSLTQGVNEQFF,TGTGCCAGCAGCTTAACACAGGGTGTCAATGAGCAGTTCTTC
NA,TRBD2,14,TRBJ2-5,TRBV19,CASSTPGGVETQYF,TGTGCCAGTAGTACGCCGGGGGGGGTGGAGACCCAGTACTTC
NA,NA,12,TRBJ2-3,TRBV11-1,CASSHRTDTQYF,TGTGCCAGCAGCCACCGCACAGATACGCAGTATTTT
NA,NA,16,TRBJ2-2,TRBV14,CASSPYLGQAVGELFF,TGTGCCAGCAGCCCTTATTTGGGGCAGGCGGTCGGGGAGCTGTTTTTT
NA,NA,14,TRBJ2-7,TRBV6-1,CASSVRGTTYEQYF,TGTGCCAGCAGTGTGCGGGGCACCACCTACGAGCAGTACTTC
once,NA,18,TRBJ1-4,TRBV18,CASSPQSSGGESNEKLFF,TGTGCCAGCTCACCACAGTCGAGCGGGGGAGAGTCTAATGAAAAACTGTTTTTT
NA,NA,13,TRBJ1-1,TRBV7-3,CASSPGLNTEAFF,TGTGCCAGCAGCCCGGGGTTGAACACTGAAGCTTTCTTT
NA,NA,16,TRBJ1-3,TRBV5-6,CASSLVGVVTGNTIYF,TGTGCCAGCAGCTTGGTAGGGGTAGTAACTGGAAACACCATATATTTT
NA,NA,12,TRBJ2-2,TRBV25-1,CASRGPAGELFF,TGTGCCAGCAGGGGCCCCGCCGGGGAGCTGTTTTTT
NA,TRBD1,16,TRBJ2-1,TRBV5-6,CASSWYLGQGMNEQFF,TGTGCCAGCAGCTGGTATCTTGGACAGGGTATGAATGAGCAGTTCTTC
NA,TRBD2,14,TRBJ2-1,TRBV5-5,CASSTSGSSNEQFF,TGTGCCAGCAGCACTAGCGGGAGTAGCAATGAGCAGTTCTTC
NA,NA,15,TRBJ1-5,TRBV6-4,CASSYRVESNQPQHF,TGTGCCAGCAGCTACAGGGTGGAGAGCAATCAGCCCCAGCATTTT
NA,NA,14,TRBJ2-7,TRBV7-2,CASSLLPASGEQYF,TGTGCCAGCAGCTTATTGCCAGCTTCTGGCGAGCAGTACTTC
NA,TRBD1,13,TRBJ2-3,TRBV29-1,CSADGQGTDTQYF,TGCAGCGCCGATGGACAGGGAACAGATACGCAGTATTTT
NA,TRBD2,15,TRBJ2-5,TRBV18,CASFIGLAGEETQYF,TGTGCCAGCTTCATCGGACTAGCGGGAGAAGAGACCCAGTACTTC
NA,TRBD1,14,TRBJ1-1,TRBV7-9,CASSLVGQGAEAFF,TGTGCCAGCAGCTTAGTTGGACAGGGTGCTGAAGCTTTCTTT
NA,TRBD1,13,TRBJ1-6,TRBV6-1,CASIPTGNSPLHF,TGTGCCAGCATCCCGACAGGGAATTCACCCCTCCACTTT
NA,NA,13,TRBJ1-2,TRBV30,CAWSVWGRLSYTF,TGTGCCTGGAGTGTATGGGGGCGGTTGAGCTACACCTTC
NA,NA,15,TRBJ2-1,TRBV9,CASSVSVGTYNEQFF,TGTGCCAGCAGCGTCTCCGTCGGGACTTACAATGAGCAGTTCTTC
NA,TRBD2,16,TRBJ2-2,TRBV5-1,CASSALAVANTGELFF,TGCGCCAGCAGCGCTCTAGCGGTAGCGAACACCGGGGAGCTGTTTTTT
once,TRBD2,16,TRBJ2-7,TRBV2,CASSPAGGQVPYEQYF,TGTGCCAGCAGCCCGGCGGGGGGTCAAGTCCCCTACGAGCAGTACTTC
NA,TRBD2,16,TRBJ2-5,TRBV11-2,CASSLGLAGRQETQYF,TGTGCCAGCAGCTTGGGGCTAGCGGGACGCCAAGAGACCCAGTACTTC
NA,NA,13,TRBJ1-2,TRBV10-3,CAISEEGGAGYTF,TGTGCCATCAGTGAAGAGGGGGGCGCTGGCTACACCTTC
once,NA,15,TRBJ1-1,TRBV11-2,CASSLRQGAGTEAFF,TGTGCCAGCAGCTTAAGGCAGGGTGCGGGCACTGAAGCTTTCTTT
NA,TRBD1,16,TRBJ2-7,TRBV7-9,CASSPRDHTGVYEQYF,TGTGCCAGCAGCCCCCGAGACCACACAGGGGTTTACGAGCAGTACTTC
NA,TRBD2,15,TRBJ2-1,TRBV7-8,CASSPRTSGRVEQFF,TGTGCCAGCAGCCCAAGGACTAGCGGGAGAGTGGAGCAGTTCTTC
NA,NA,14,TRBJ2-2,TRBV5-1,CASSLAGIRGELFF,TGCGCCAGCAGCTTGGCGGGAATTAGGGGGGAGCTGTTTTTT
NA,NA,15,TRBJ1-1,TRBV7-9,CASSLASRVGTEAFF,TGTGCCAGCAGCTTAGCGAGCAGGGTGGGGACTGAAGCTTTCTTT
NA,NA,12,TRBJ1-5,TRBV7-9,CASSLGGEKQHF,TGTGCCAGCAGCTTAGGAGGTGAAAAGCAGCATTTT
NA,TRBD1,12,TRBJ2-3,TRBV6-5,CASGQGSDTQYF,TGTGCCAGCGGACAGGGGTCAGATACGCAGTATTTT
NA,NA,15,TRBJ2-7,TRBV9,CASSLTGEPTYEQYF,TGTGCCAGCAGCCTGACAGGCGAGCCTACCTACGAGCAGTACTTC
NA,NA,17,TRBJ2-6,TRBV5-4,CASSGRQPFSGANVLTF,TGTGCCAGCAGCGGTCGTCAGCCCTTCTCTGGGGCCAACGTCCTGACTTTC
NA,NA,12,TRBJ2-5,TRBV6-1,CASSQTGETQYF,TGTGCCAGCAGTCAAACAGGGGAGACCCAGTACTTC
NA,TRBD2,15,TRBJ2-1,TRBV5-1,CASSLLAGDYNEQFF,TGCGCCAGCAGCTTACTAGCGGGAGATTACAATGAGCAGTTCTTC
NA,NA,13,TRBJ2-2,TRBV1,CTSSQVTRRGAVF,TGCACCAGCAGCCAAGTGACCCGCCGGGGAGCTGTTTTT
NA,NA,15,TRBJ2-7,TRBV4-1,CASSQDFTRGYEQYF,TGCGCCAGCAGCCAGGACTTTACCCGGGGCTACGAGCAGTACTTC
NA,NA,11,TRBJ1-1,TRBV2,CASSVNTEAFF,TGTGCCAGCAGTGTAAACACTGAAGCTTTCTTT
once,NA,14,TRBJ2-7,TRBV5-1,CASSPVAGIYEQYF,TGCGCCAGCAGCCCGGTGGCAGGGATCTACGAGCAGTACTTC
once,NA,13,TRBJ2-7,TRBV5-6,CASSPGRVNEQYF,TGTGCCAGCAGCCCCGGGCGGGTGAATGAGCAGTACTTC
NA,NA,15,TRBJ1-1,TRBV6-1,CASSEGTLGNTEAFF,TGTGCCAGCAGTGAAGGCACGCTGGGGAACACTGAAGCTTTCTTT
NA,TRBD2,17,TRBJ2-1,TRBV14,CASSQAKTSGSYNEQFF,TGTGCCAGCAGCCAAGCCAAGACTAGCGGCTCCTACAATGAGCAGTTCTTC
NA,TRBD1,14,TRBJ2-1,TRBV5-1,CASSLEGQYNEQFF,TGCGCCAGCAGCTTGGAGGGACAGTACAATGAGCAGTTCTTC
NA,NA,16,TRBJ1-2,TRBV9,CASSSRSGGNGRGYTF,TGTGCCAGCAGCTCCCGTAGTGGAGGGAATGGACGCGGCTACACCTTC
NA,NA,15,TRBJ2-5,TRBV7-8,CASSLVQGDWETQYF,TGTGCCAGCAGCTTAGTACAGGGAGATTGGGAGACCCAGTACTTC
NA,NA,15,TRBJ2-1,TRBV7-9,CASSLARGSGDEQFF,TGTGCCAGCAGCTTAGCGAGGGGGAGCGGCGATGAGCAGTTCTTC
NA,NA,13,TRBJ1-2,TRBV6-6,CASSPGGRYGYTF,TGTGCCAGCAGTCCAGGCGGTCGCTATGGCTACACCTTC